These T cell receptor beta chains were read from a single sample in a study of CD4 T cells in relation to SARS-CoV-2 and coronaviruses. Profiled with immunoSEQ multiplex PCR; TCRdb holds only in-frame clones, not every one. The sample has about 20,000 clones, just under 70% seen once. These receptors have no identified antigens. Material for sequencing was CD4+ T cells from PBMCs, cultured in vitro. All receptors come from a human donor in good health. The CDR3 runs from the conserved cysteine through the conserved F or W. The order of the fields is clone size, V gene, D gene, J gene, CDR3 DNA, CDR3 protein. A D gene is named only where the DNA matches it firmly. Clone size is shown for a subset of rows, as once, few, many or a class of expanded clone.

clone size: .; V gene: TRBV18; D gene: .; J gene: TRBJ1-4; CDR3 DNA: TGTGCCAGCTCACCACGGAAAACCGAGGAAAAACTGTTTTTT; CDR3 protein: CASSPRKTEEKLFF
clone size: .; V gene: TRBV2; D gene: .; J gene: TRBJ1-5; CDR3 DNA: TGTGCCAGCAGGGCGACAGGTTTGCTCAATCAGCCCCAGCATTTT; CDR3 protein: CASRATGLLNQPQHF
clone size: few; V gene: TRBV20-1; D gene: TRBD1; J gene: TRBJ2-7; CDR3 DNA: TGCAGTGCTAGTTTAAGAACAGGGGGCTACGAGCAGTACTTC; CDR3 protein: CSASLRTGGYEQYF
clone size: .; V gene: TRBV7-9; D gene: TRBD1; J gene: TRBJ2-1; CDR3 DNA: TGTGCCAGCAGCTTTGGACAGGGGGCTAGAAATGAGCAGTTCTTC; CDR3 protein: CASSFGQGARNEQFF
clone size: .; V gene: TRBV10-1; D gene: .; J gene: TRBJ1-1; CDR3 DNA: TGCGCCAGCCGTTCGACAGCGAACACTGAAGCTTTCTTT; CDR3 protein: CASRSTANTEAFF
clone size: once; V gene: TRBV10-3; D gene: TRBD2; J gene: TRBJ2-7; CDR3 DNA: TGTGCCATCACTAGCGGGAGCTCCTACGAGCAGTACTTC; CDR3 protein: CAITSGSSYEQYF
clone size: .; V gene: TRBV19; D gene: .; J gene: TRBJ1-2; CDR3 DNA: TGTGCCAGCACAAGGGGCCATGGCTACACCTTC; CDR3 protein: CASTRGHGYTF
clone size: .; V gene: TRBV5-6; D gene: TRBD1; J gene: TRBJ1-1; CDR3 DNA: TGTGCCAGCAGCTCCCGGGACAGGGCTGAAGCTTTCTTT; CDR3 protein: CASSSRDRAEAFF
clone size: .; V gene: TRBV7-8; D gene: .; J gene: TRBJ1-4; CDR3 DNA: TGTGCCAGCAGCCCGAGTCCCGGGATTTTCCCTAATGAAAAACTGTTTTTT; CDR3 protein: CASSPSPGIFPNEKLFF
clone size: .; V gene: TRBV29-1; D gene: .; J gene: TRBJ1-4; CDR3 DNA: TGCAGCGCAACTCAGGGTAATGAAAAACTGTTTTTT; CDR3 protein: CSATQGNEKLFF
clone size: .; V gene: TRBV24-1; D gene: .; J gene: TRBJ2-3; CDR3 DNA: TGTGCCACCAGTGATTCGGCAGGGAAGGGCACAGATACGCAGTATTTT; CDR3 protein: CATSDSAGKGTDTQYF
clone size: .; V gene: TRBV12-3/TRBV12-4; D gene: .; J gene: TRBJ1-6; CDR3 DNA: TGTGCCAGCAGTTTAGGCCAGGATTCACCCCTCCACTTT; CDR3 protein: CASSLGQDSPLHF
clone size: .; V gene: TRBV6-2/TRBV6-3; D gene: TRBD1; J gene: TRBJ2-3; CDR3 DNA: TGTGCCAGCAGTTACCCAATCGACAGGGTTGATACGCAGTATTTT; CDR3 protein: CASSYPIDRVDTQYF
clone size: .; V gene: TRBV7-2; D gene: TRBD2; J gene: TRBJ2-3; CDR3 DNA: TGTGCCAGCAGCTTTGGACTAGCGGGGTGGACAGATACGCAGTATTTT; CDR3 protein: CASSFGLAGWTDTQYF
clone size: few; V gene: TRBV6-2/TRBV6-3; D gene: .; J gene: TRBJ2-7; CDR3 DNA: TGTGCCAGCAGTTACCCGGGGCAGGGGTTAAAAACCTACGAGCAGTACTTC; CDR3 protein: CASSYPGQGLKTYEQYF
clone size: .; V gene: TRBV19; D gene: .; J gene: TRBJ2-5; CDR3 DNA: TGTGCCAGTAGTATTATACCCGGGACGGCAGGTGGGGAGACCCAGTACTTC; CDR3 protein: CASSIIPGTAGGETQYF
clone size: .; V gene: TRBV29-1; D gene: TRBD1; J gene: TRBJ1-5; CDR3 DNA: TGCAGCGTCTCCGAGACAGGGAGCAATCAGCCCCAGCATTTT; CDR3 protein: CSVSETGSNQPQHF
clone size: .; V gene: TRBV25-1; D gene: TRBD1; J gene: TRBJ1-2; CDR3 DNA: TGTGCCAGCAGTCTTACCAGGACAGGGAATGGCTACACCTTC; CDR3 protein: CASSLTRTGNGYTF
clone size: .; V gene: TRBV6-2/TRBV6-3; D gene: TRBD1; J gene: TRBJ2-7; CDR3 DNA: TGTGCCAGCAGTTACCTCACAGGGGACGAGCAGTACTTC; CDR3 protein: CASSYLTGDEQYF
clone size: .; V gene: TRBV19; D gene: .; J gene: TRBJ1-5; CDR3 DNA: TGTGCCAGTGGCCGGGACACTAATCAGCCCCAGCATTTT; CDR3 protein: CASGRDTNQPQHF